The present TCR beta chain was sequenced within a study of tumor-infiltrating lymphocytes in glioblastoma multiforme. CDR3 length: 15 amino acids. V was clipped by 7 bases and J by 4 bases, with 16 bases between them. CDR1 ENHRY and CDR2 SYGVKD come from the germline V gene. TCRB libraries came from RNA via three nested multiplex PCR rounds. One entry per CDR3 protein, called by TCRdb with MiXCR from the multiplex PCR reads. Of some 10,000 distinct CDR3 sequences in the sample, roughly 70% were seen once. The sample taken for sequencing was brain tumor tissue. This TCR was recovered from a male donor with glioblastoma. V gene TRBV10-3 combines with J gene TRBJ2-2, with D tentatively TRBD2 (5 bases). As DNA, the CDR3 is TGTGCCATCACCTCTCTAGAGGGTGGCACCGGGGAGCTGTTTTTT. It codes for CAITSLEGGTGELFF.